These 22 T cell receptor beta chains came from one sample sequenced in a study of blood T cell repertoires in COVID-19. Profiled with immunoSEQ multiplex PCR; TCRdb holds only in-frame clones, not every one. Among 380,000 or so clones listed, 89% were seen once. The sample comprised peripheral blood. These receptors were obtained from a man aged 40-55 years with acute or convalescent COVID-19.

The rearrangement links TRBV5-6 to TRBJ1-1; perhaps TRBD1 as D (5 bases). Germline loops: CDR1 SGHDT, CDR2 YYEEEE. Trimming left V 3 bases short and J 6 bases short, with 12 bases between. The CDR3 runs to 13 residues. CDR3 region: CASSWDRGAEAFF. The CDR3 coding sequence is TGTGCCAGCAGCTGGGACCGGGGGGCTGAAGCTTTCTTT.

The rearrangement links TRBV28 to TRBJ1-5, with D uncertain. CDR1 is MDHEN and CDR2 is SYDVKM in the germline V gene. V was trimmed by 3 bases and J by 7 bases, leaving 10 bases between them. The CDR3 has 13 amino acids. The CDR3 DNA reads TGTGCCAGCAGTTTGACGGGAAGACAGCCCCAGCATTTT. This gives the protein CASSLTGRQPQHF. Filled out from reference TRBV28 and TRBJ1-5, the complete variable domain reads DVKVTQSSRYLVKRTGEKVFLECVQDMDHENMFWYRQDPGLGLRLIYFSYDVKMKEKGDIPEGYSVSREKKERFSLILESASTNQTSMYLCASSLTGRQPQHFGDGTRLSIL.

The CDR3 reads CASIAIPLPKGARNSPLHF. The CDR3 region has the DNA TGTGCCAGCATCGCCATTCCCCTACCCAAGGGGGCGAGGAATTCACCCCTCCACTTT. The chain has TRBV27 and TRBJ1-6; 7 positions match TRBD1. CDR3 size: 19 residues. V was pared by 7 bases and J by 7 bases, with 22 bases of the junction left unmatched. The germline V gene has CDR1 MNHEY and CDR2 SMNVEV (reference sequence).

The chain is built from TRBV20-1 and TRBJ1-1; D remains unclear. Germline assignment: CDR1 DFQATT and CDR2 SNEGSKA (reference sequence). The CDR3 is 11 amino acids. V lost 3 bases to trimming and J lost 6 bases, with 8 bases between them. The chain's CDR3 is CSASRGSEAFF. The DNA for the CDR3 is TGCAGTGCTAGTCGGGGATCTGAAGCTTTCTTT.

The chain combines TRBV6-4 with TRBJ2-1; D ambiguous. The CDR3 is 13 residues long. Germline CDR1 MRHNA, CDR2 SNTAGT. Trimming took 1 base from V and 5 from J, leaving 6 bases between them. The CDR3 loop is CASSDFQNNEQFF. The CDR3 DNA follows: TGTGCCAGCAGTGACTTCCAGAACAATGAGCAGTTCTTC.

This sequence joins TRBV2 and TRBJ1-1; no reliable D call. Germline CDR1 and CDR2: SNHLY and FYNNEI. This CDR3 region has 13 residues. V gave up 6 bases and J gave up 5 bases, with 13 bases separating them. CDR3 DNA sequence: TGTGCCAGCAGCTTGGGCATGATTACTGAAGCTTTCTTT. Amino acids: CASSLGMITEAFF.

V gene TRBV24-1 combines with J gene TRBJ2-7, with 7 bases fitting TRBD2. V was clipped by 4 bases and J by 4 bases; unmatched bases: 9. The CDR3 consists of 15 residues. CDR1 is KGHDR, CDR2 SFDVKD, per germline. CDR3: CATSDSGTISYEQYF. For the CDR3, the DNA is TGTGCCACCAGTGACTCCGGGACTATATCTTACGAGCAGTACTTC.

This sequence joins TRBV5-1 and TRBJ2-7, with a tentative D call TRBD1 (5 bases). The CDR3 contains 12 residues. V lost 0 bases, J lost 6 bases, and 7 bases lay in between. Germline CDR1 SGHRS, CDR2 YFSETQ. CDR3 residues: CASSLAGLEQYF. The CDR3 bases are TGCGCCAGCAGCTTGGCAGGGCTCGAGCAGTACTTC.

This CDR3 reads CASSSKVSGTEAFF. CDR3 nucleotides: TGCGCCAGCAGCTCTAAGGTGTCGGGGACTGAAGCTTTCTTT. The V call is TRBV5-1, the J call TRBJ1-1, with D unresolved. Trimming stripped 3 bases from V and 5 bases from J, with 14 bases between. This CDR3 has 14 residues. The germline V gene has CDR1 SGHRS and CDR2 YFSETQ.

The CDR3 reads CASRRLNTEAFF. The DNA for the CDR3 is TGTGCCAGCAGGAGGCTGAACACTGAAGCTTTCTTT. V is TRBV5-4 and J is TRBJ1-1; D is uncertain. The CDR3 has 12 amino acids. The germline CDR1 and CDR2 sequences are SGHNT and YYREEE (reference sequence). V lost 5 bases to trimming and J lost 0 bases, with 5 bases between them.

The CDR3 sequence: CASSAETRYNEQFF. For the CDR3, the DNA is TGTGCCAGCAGTGCGGAGACTAGGTACAATGAGCAGTTCTTC. The chain employs TRBV2 and TRBJ2-1; a weak D match, TRBD2 (6 bases). The CDR3 contains 14 residues. The V and J ends lost 4 bases and 4 bases respectively, with 11 bases between them. Germline V gene sequence: CDR1 SNHLY, CDR2 FYNNEI.

The CDR3 region is CASSMTITDTQYF. Here the CDR3 DNA reads TGTGCCAGCAGTATGACAATCACAGATACGCAGTATTTT. V is TRBV25-1 and J is TRBJ2-3, with D uncertain. Germline V lookup: CDR1 MGHDK, CDR2 SYGVNS. This CDR3 is 13 amino acids long. V lost 5 bases, J lost 2 bases, and 8 bases lay in between.

The CDR3 DNA is TGTGCCAGCAGCCAACTGTCCGGAAACACCATATATTTT. This sequence encodes CASSQLSGNTIYF. The V gene is TRBV3-1 (or the pseudogene TRBV3-2), the J gene TRBJ1-3, with D hard to call. Germline lookup yields CDR1 LGHDT and CDR2 YNNKEL (reference sequence). Trimming took 2 bases from V and 4 from J, leaving 6 bases between them. CDR3 length: 13 residues.

V and J are TRBV3-1 (or the pseudogene TRBV3-2) and TRBJ1-3; no firm D call. Germline-derived CDR1 and CDR2 are LGHDT and YNNKEL (reference sequence). Trimming removed 1 base from V and 0 bases from J, with 10 bases in between. CDR3 length: 16 residues. The CDR3: CASSQVHSGSGNTIYF. The CDR3 nucleotides are TGTGCCAGCAGCCAAGTTCACAGCGGCTCTGGAAACACCATATATTTT.

The V call is TRBV4-1, the J call TRBJ1-1; unclear D gene. The germline V gene has CDR1 MGHRA and CDR2 YSYEKL. V was trimmed by 6 bases and J by 1 base, leaving 9 bases between them. The CDR3 has 13 residues. The CDR3 spells CASSNGGNTEAFF. The DNA of the CDR3 is TGCGCCAGCAGTAACGGAGGGAACACTGAAGCTTTCTTT.

This rearrangement joins TRBV4-1 to TRBJ1-2, with D tentatively TRBD1 (6 bases). The germline V gene encodes CDR1 MGHRA and CDR2 YSYEKL. CDR3 length: 13 residues. V gave up 4 bases and J gave up 5 bases, with 11 bases separating them. The chain's CDR3 is CASSLTGNYGYTF. The CDR3 DNA sequence: TGCGCCAGCAGCCTAACAGGGAATTATGGCTACACCTTC.

The genes are TRBV29-1 and TRBJ2-7; D uncertain. The germline gives CDR1 SQVTM, CDR2 ANQGSEA. V was pared by 7 bases and J by 7 bases, with 17 bases between. CDR3 size: 12 residues. Here the CDR3 reads CSARSSQTEQYF. The DNA of the CDR3 is TGCAGCGCAAGGAGCTCACAAACAGAGCAGTACTTC.

In DNA form, the CDR3 reads TGTGCCAGCAGTTACGGGGACAGAGTTTATGGCTACACCTTC. This codes for CASSYGDRVYGYTF. This chain joins TRBV6-6 and TRBJ1-2, with 7 positions matching TRBD1. The V gene end was trimmed by 2 bases and the J gene end by 5 bases; junction bases not matched to a gene: 5. CDR1 is MNHNY, CDR2 SVGAGI, per germline (reference sequence). This CDR3 has 14 residues.

This clone was seen only a few times. The CDR3 here is CASRLAGIYEQYF. As DNA, the CDR3 is TGTGCCAGCCGACTAGCGGGAATATACGAGCAGTACTTC. The rearrangement links TRBV11-1 to TRBJ2-7, with 11 bases lining up with TRBD2. The CDR3 is made up of 13 amino acids. The ends lost 8 bases at V and 4 bases at J; junction bases unmatched: 4. The germline gives CDR1 SGHAT, CDR2 FQDESV (reference sequence).

The chain recombines TRBV18 with TRBJ1-1; D uncertain. The CDR3 loop spans 14 amino acids. V was shortened by 7 bases and J by 1 base, with 13 bases between the two germline ends. Per germline, CDR1 KGHSH and CDR2 LQKENI. CDR3 sequence (DNA): TGTGCCAGCTTTCCTGGGAGCCGGAACACTGAAGCTTTCTTT. Encoded protein: CASFPGSRNTEAFF.

The genes are TRBV7-2 and TRBJ2-1; the D gene is possibly TRBD2 (7 bases). The V and J ends lost 3 bases and 5 bases respectively, with 14 bases between them. This CDR3 has 15 amino acids. Germline loops: CDR1 SGHTA, CDR2 FQGNSA. The CDR3 reads CASSFGRGPNNEQFF. The CDR3 bases are TGTGCCAGCAGCTTTGGGCGGGGGCCGAACAATGAGCAGTTCTTC.

The chain has TRBV30 and TRBJ2-2, with 12 bases identical to TRBD2. CDR1 and CDR2 (germline): GTSNPN, SVGIG (reference sequence). Unmatched junction bases numbered 8, after V lost 3 bases and J lost 0 bases. This CDR3 has 18 residues. CDR3 coding DNA: TGTGCCTGGAGGTTTGGACTAGCGGGATCGACGAACACCGGGGAGCTGTTTTTT. This translates into CAWRFGLAGSTNTGELFF.